This T cell receptor beta chain was obtained from a study of shared clonotypes between healthy human individuals. Caucasian adults residing in Nashville, Tennessee made up all the donors. It was into CD45RA+ naive and CD45RA-negative memory subsets that the CD4+ cells were split. Study-level findings and limits: Donor clonotype sharing was expected to depend on sequencing depth.

With respect to this clone: Its specificity is not known.

CDR3 length: 15 amino acids. CDR1 is KGHSH and CDR2 is LQKENI in the germline V gene. The V end was cut by 0 bases, the J end by 7 bases, with 13 bases between. Profiled with immunoSEQ multiplex PCR; TCRdb holds only in-frame clones, not every one. This sample carries 1.4 million or so clones, approximately 98.5% of them seen once, and the ten largest clones take about 0.34%. This chain connects TRBV18 to TRBJ1-5, with D possibly being TRBD1 (6 bases). This receptor was identified in a man aged 30 to 45 in good health. The sample comprised naive CD4+ T cells sorted from blood. This sample's subset: CD45RA+ positively selected. As DNA, the CDR3 is TGTGCCAGCTCACCACCGGATGGGGGCGGGCAGCCCCAGCATTTT. Translation: CASSPPDGGGQPQHF. Filled out from reference TRBV18 and TRBJ1-5, the complete variable domain reads NAGVMQNPRHLVRRRGQEARLRCSPMKGHSHVYWYRQLPEEGLKFMVYLQKENIIDESGMPKERFSAEFPKEGPSILRIQQVVRGDSAAYFCASSPPDGGGQPQHFGDGTRLSIL.